The count of the clone carrying this T cell receptor beta chain is one. CDR1 and CDR2 (germline): MNHEY, SVGAGI. The length of the CDR3 is 13 residues. For the second PCR, which ran for about 7 to 11 cycles, a sample-barcoded 5' primer and a J-beta primer mix were used. TCRdb reprocessed the 5' RACE reads via MiXCR and lists one record per CDR3 protein. This table has hundreds of thousands of distinct CDR3 sequences, about 62% appearing once. These data come from a study of blood T cells in healthy people across ages. This chain uses TRBV6-5 with TRBJ2-5; 8 nucleotides line up with TRBD1. The end of the DNA is better explained by TRBJ2-7, so the J call may be wrong. Sequences were obtained from blood. This clonotype was sampled from a man aged 25 to 40 in good health. In DNA, the CDR3 is TGTGCCAGCAGTTTCTACAGGGGGTACGAGCAGTACTTC. It yields the protein CASSFYRGYEQYF.